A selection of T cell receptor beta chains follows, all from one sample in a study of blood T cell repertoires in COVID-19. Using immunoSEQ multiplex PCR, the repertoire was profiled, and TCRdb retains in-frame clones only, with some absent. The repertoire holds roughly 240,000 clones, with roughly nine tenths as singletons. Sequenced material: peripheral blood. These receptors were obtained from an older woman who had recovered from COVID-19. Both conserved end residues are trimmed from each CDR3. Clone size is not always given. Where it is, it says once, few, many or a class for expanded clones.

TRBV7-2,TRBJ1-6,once,ASSSETGGGSPLH
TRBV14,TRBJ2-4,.,ASSQDGSTQGSIQY
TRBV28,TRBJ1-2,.,AITRAGVGYT
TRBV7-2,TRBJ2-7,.,ASSPKTGANLYEQY
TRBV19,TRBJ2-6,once,ASSIGVLRVRSGANVLT
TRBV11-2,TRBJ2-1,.,ASSHPRDRGGEYNEQF
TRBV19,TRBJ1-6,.,ASSVSGTGISSYNSPLH
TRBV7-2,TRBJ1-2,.,ASSLHYNRVEDYGYT
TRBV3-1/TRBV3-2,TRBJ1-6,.,ASSQASRGNSPLH
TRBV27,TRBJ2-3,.,ASDGTGARETQY
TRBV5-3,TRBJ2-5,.,ARSLGAGRETQY
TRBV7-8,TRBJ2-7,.,ASSAWTGGQYEQY
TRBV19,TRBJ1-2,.,ASSIGSADGYT
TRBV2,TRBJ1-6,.,ASTPTWESPLH
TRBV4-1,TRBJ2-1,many,ASSLNFLRLAGTNEQF
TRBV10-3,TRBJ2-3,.,AISDPVAGHTDTQY
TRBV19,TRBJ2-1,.,ASIRRGSSEQF
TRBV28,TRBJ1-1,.,ASSLHRSTEAF
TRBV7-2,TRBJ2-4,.,ASSQTSGGAKNIQY
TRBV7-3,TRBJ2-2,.,ASSLNPAGGPTGELF
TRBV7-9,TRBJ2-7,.,ASSPLGLSYEQY
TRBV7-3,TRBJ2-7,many,ASSLSGGDPYEQY
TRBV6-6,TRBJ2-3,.,ASSYTGDTQY
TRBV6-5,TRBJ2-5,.,ASSTPRGGGETQY
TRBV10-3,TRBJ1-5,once,ATGRGSENQPQH
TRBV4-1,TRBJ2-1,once,ASSQGRASGGYNEQF
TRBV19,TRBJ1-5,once,ASSSRGSNQPQH
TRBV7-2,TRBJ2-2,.,ASSFREGGELF
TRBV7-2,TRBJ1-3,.,ASSLGRGRPLY
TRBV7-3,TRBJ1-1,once,ASSLWLGENTEAF
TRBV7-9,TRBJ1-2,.,ASNQQGFANYGYT
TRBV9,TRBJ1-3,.,ASSVRGLRGGNTIY
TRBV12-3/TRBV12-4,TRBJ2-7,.,AISNGDEQY
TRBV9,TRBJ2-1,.,ASSVGTGDLWSYNEQF
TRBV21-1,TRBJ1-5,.,ASRTGGQPQH
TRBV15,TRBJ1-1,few,ATSRGGGRTEAF
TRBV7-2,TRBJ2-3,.,ASSFKGTSGSTDTQY
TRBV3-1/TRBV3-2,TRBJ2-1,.,ASESRGGWF
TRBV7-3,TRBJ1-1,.,ASSPAGVPEAF
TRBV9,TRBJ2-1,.,ASSGLAGGLFYNEQF
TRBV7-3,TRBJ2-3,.,ASRLGPEGTDTQY
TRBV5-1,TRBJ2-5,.,ASSPTGQETQY
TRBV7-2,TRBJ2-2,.,ASSLGRNTGELF
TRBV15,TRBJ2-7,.,ATSRGWGDVEDEQY
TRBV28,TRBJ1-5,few,ASSFDRSNQPQH
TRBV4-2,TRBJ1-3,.,ASSHGPRGWSGNTIY
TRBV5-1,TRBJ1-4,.,ASSASTGISEKLF
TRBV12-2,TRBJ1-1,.,ASRLAKDRATEAF
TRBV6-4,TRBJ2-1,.,ASSEGVSSYNEQF
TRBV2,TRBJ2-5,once,ASRSRSETQY
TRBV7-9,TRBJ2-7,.,ASSPKLVGPSEQY
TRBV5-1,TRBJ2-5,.,ASSLFGGEETQY
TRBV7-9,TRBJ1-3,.,ASSPRGLGPIY